This T cell receptor beta chain was found in a study of early T cells in non-severe SARS-CoV-2 infection. Each CDR3 protein is one row after TCRdb ran MiXCR on the 5' RACE reads. The sample has tens of thousands of distinct CDR3 sequences; around 15% are singletons. The V and J ends lost 6 bases and 4 bases, in that order; junction bases with no gene match: 2. CDR3 length: 12 residues. CDR1 and CDR2 (germline): SNHLY, FYNNEI. The chain couples TRBV2 to TRBJ2-7; 8 bases line up with TRBD1. Specimen: whole blood. The source is an adult who was a healthcare worker with PCR-confirmed SARS-CoV-2 infection or an uninfected control (not recorded which). CDR3 sequence reads: CASRDRVYEQYF. The CDR3 DNA is TGTGCCAGCAGGGACAGGGTATACGAGCAGTACTTC.